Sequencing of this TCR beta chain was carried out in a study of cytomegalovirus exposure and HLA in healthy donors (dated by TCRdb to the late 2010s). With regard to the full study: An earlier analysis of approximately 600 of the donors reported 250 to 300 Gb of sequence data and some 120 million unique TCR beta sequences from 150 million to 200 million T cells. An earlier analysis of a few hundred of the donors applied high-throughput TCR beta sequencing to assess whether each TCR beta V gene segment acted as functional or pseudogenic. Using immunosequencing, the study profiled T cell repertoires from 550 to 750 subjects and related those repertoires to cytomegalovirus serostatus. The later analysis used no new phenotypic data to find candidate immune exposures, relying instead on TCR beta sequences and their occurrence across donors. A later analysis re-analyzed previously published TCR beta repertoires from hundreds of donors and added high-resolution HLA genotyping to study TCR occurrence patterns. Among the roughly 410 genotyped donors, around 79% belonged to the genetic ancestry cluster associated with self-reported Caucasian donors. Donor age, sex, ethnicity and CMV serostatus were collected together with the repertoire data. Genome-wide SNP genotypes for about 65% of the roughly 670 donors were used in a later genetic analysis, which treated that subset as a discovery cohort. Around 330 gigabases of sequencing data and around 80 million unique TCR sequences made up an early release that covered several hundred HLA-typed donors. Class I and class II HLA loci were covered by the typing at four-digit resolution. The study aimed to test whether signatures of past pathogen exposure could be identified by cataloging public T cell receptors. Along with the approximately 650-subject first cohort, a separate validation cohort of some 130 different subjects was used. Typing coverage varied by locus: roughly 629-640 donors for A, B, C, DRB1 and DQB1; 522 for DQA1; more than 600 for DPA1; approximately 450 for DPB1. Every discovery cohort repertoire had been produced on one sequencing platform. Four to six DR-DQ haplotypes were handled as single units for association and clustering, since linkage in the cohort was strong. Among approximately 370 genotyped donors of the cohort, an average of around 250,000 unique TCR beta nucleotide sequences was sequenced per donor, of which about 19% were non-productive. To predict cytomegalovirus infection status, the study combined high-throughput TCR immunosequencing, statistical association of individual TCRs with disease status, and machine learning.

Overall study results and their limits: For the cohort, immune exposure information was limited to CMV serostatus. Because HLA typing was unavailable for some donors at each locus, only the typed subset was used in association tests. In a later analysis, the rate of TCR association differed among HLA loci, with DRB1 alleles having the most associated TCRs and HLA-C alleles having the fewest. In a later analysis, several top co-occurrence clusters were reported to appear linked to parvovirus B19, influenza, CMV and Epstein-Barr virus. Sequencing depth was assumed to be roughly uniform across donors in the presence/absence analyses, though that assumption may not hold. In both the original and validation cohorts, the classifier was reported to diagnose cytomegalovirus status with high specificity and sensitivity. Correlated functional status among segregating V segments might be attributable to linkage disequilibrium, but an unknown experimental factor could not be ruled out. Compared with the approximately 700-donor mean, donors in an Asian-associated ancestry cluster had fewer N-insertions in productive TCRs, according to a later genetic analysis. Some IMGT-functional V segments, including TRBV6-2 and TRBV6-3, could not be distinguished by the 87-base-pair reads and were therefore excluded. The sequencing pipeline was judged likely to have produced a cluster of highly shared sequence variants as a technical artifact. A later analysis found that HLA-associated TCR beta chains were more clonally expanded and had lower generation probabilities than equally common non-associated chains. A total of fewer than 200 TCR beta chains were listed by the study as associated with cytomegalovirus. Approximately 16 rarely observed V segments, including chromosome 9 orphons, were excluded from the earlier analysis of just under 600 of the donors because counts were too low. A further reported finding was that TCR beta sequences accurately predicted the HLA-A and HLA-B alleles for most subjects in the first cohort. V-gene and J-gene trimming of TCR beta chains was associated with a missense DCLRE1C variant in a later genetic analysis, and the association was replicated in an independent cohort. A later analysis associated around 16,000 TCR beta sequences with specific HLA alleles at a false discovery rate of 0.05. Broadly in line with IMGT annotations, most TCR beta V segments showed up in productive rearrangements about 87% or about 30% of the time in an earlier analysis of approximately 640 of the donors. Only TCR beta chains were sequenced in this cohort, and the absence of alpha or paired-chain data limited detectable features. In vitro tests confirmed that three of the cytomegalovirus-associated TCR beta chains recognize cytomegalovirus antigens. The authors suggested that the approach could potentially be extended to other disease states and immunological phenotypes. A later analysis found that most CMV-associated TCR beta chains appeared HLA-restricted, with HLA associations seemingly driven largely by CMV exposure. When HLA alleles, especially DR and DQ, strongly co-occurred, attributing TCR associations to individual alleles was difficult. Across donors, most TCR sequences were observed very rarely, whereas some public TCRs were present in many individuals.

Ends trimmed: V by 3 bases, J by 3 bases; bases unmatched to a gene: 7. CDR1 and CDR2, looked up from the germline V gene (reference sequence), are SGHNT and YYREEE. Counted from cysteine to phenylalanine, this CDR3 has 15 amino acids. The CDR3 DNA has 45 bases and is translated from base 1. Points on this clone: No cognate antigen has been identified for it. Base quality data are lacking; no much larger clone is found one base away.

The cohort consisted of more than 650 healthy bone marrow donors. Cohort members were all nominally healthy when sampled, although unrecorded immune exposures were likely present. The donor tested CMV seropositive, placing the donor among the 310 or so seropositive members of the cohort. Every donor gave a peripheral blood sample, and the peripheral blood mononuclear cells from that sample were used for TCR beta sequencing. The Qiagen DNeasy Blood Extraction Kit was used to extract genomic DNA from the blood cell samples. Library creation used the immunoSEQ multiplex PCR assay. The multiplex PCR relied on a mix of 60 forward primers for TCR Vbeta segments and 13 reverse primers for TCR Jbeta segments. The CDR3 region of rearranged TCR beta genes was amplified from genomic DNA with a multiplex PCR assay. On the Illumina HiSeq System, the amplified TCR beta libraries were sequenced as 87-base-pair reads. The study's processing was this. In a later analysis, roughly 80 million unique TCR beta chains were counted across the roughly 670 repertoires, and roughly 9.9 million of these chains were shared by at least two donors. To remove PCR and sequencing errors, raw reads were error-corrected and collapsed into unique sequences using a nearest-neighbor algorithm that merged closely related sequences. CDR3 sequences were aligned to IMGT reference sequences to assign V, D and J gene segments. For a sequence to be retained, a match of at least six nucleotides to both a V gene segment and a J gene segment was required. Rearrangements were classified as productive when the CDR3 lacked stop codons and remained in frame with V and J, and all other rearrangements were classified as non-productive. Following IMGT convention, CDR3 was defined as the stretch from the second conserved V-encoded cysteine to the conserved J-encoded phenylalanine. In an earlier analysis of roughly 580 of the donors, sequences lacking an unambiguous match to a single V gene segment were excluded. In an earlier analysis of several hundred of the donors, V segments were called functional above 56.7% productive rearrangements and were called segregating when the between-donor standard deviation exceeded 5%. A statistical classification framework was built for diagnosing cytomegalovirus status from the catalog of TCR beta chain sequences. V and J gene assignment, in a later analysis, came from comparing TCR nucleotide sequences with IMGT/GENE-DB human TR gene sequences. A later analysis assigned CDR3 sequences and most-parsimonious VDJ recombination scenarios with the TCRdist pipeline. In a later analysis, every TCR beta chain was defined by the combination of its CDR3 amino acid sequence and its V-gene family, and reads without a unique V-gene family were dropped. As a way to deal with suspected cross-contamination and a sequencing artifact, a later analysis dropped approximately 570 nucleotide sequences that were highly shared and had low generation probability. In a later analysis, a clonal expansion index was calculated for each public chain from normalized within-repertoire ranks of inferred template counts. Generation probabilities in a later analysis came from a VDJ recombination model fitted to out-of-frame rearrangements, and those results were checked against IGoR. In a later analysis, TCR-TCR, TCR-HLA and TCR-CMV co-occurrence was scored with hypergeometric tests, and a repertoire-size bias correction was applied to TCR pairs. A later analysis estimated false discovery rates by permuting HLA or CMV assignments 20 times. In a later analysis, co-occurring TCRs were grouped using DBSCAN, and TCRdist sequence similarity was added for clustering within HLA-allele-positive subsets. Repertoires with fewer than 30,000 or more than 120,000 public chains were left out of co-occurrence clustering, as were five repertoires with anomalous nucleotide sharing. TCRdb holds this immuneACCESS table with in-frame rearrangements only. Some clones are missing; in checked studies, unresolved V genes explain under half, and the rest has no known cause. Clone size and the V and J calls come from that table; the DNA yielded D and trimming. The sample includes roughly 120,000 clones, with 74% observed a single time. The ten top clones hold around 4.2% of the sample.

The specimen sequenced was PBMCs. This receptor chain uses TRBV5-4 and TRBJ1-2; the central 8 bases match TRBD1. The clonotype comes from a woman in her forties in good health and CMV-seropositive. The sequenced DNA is TGTGCCAGCAGCTACGACAGGGGTCTAGACTATGGCTACACCTTC. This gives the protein CASSYDRGLDYGYTF.